This T cell receptor beta chain was sequenced for a study of shared clonotypes between healthy human individuals (dated by TCRdb to about 2020). For the study in its entirety: A couple of women and a few men aged 18 to 49 years were included in the cohort. To estimate repertoire size and how much clonotypes are shared between individuals, the study performed deep sequencing of blood TCR repertoires from a few healthy adults. Different laboratories and diverse techniques were used to prepare libraries and sequence TCR repertoires, to increase sequencing depth and limit assay-specific biases. For each donor, CD4 naive and CD4 memory were each given three plates, CD8 naive was given two plates, and CD8 memory was given one plate. Each donor's leukapheresis produced roughly between roughly 0.85 and 10 billion PBMCs. Study-level results and caveats: Incomplete sequencing was indicated by rarefaction of sorted-subset datasets, despite the large sequencing depth. The genetic and exposure-history diversity represented was limited by the small number of donors. Across four donors, approximately 5% of naive CD4, roughly 3.3% of naive CD8, around 2.1% of memory CD4, and 0.4% of memory CD8 clonotypes were shared. Naive subsets generally had larger estimated clonotype richness than memory subsets. Based on pairwise subsampling, the degree of clonotype sharing among donors was expected to be affected by sequencing depth. Sampling was restricted to blood, and TCR repertoires in tissue are likely to differ from TCR repertoires in blood. Compared with non-shared clonotypes, the clonotypes found in all four sorted-subset donors had higher generation probabilities.

TCR CDR3 regions were amplified from genomic DNA by multiplex PCR using the deep immunoSEQ assay. Extracted genomic DNA from each cell subset was spread evenly across all wells of several immunoSEQ 96-well plates, with each plate serving as a replicate. Each replicate PCR for sorted subsets received 200 ng genomic DNA, equal to roughly 30,000 T cell genomes. Purified libraries were quantified with a Qubit 3.0 fluorometer, sized on a Bioanalyzer 2100, and re-quantified with the KAPA Library Quantification kit. Every immunoSEQ 96-well plate was sequenced on a separate single-read 150-cycle Illumina NextSeq 550 flow cell. For the original study's pipeline: Because the immunoSEQ output included only junctional sequences and no quality scores, the filtering could not be the same as the filtering used for full-length reads. Sequences were annotated with PyIR, a Python wrapper for IgBLAST v1.9, and V/J genes and CDR3 were assigned using IMGT germline references. Reads were filtered out if the reads had weak V/J assignments (E-value above 1e-6), no CDR3, stop codons, out-of-frame junctions, or ambiguous translated residues. V3J clonotypes were defined by identical inferred V gene, J gene, and CDR3 amino acid sequence. Percentage overlap between repertoires was computed as shared unique clonotypes divided by the size of the smaller repertoire. Repertoire richness was assessed with RTK rarefaction, the Chao1 estimator, and Recon v2.1 estimates of unobserved clonotypes. For all TCRbeta clonotypes obtained by the gDNA method from a handful of donors, generation probabilities were computed with OLGA. Drawn from immuneACCESS, this table holds only the in-frame rearrangements with V and J called that TCRdb kept. Clones are partly lost; checked studies trace under half to an unresolved V gene and leave the rest unexplained. D and trimming were read from the DNA, whereas the V and J calls and clone size are those reported in that table. The sample yields roughly 640,000 clones; around 67% were counted once. The ten largest clones take up around 1.6% of the sample.

Healthy HIV-negative adults with no recently reported acute infections or vaccinations were included as donors. Every donor was a Caucasian adult residing in Nashville, Tennessee, USA. CD4+ T cells were enriched by magnetic negative selection; naive cells were then positively selected on CD45RA, and the negative fraction formed the memory subset. Blood was collected by leukapheresis, and PBMCs were isolated by Ficoll-Histopaque density gradient centrifugation and then cryopreserved in liquid nitrogen vapor phase. Analytical flow cytometry was used to check the purity and quantity of each magnetically sorted T cell population. Each sorted fraction had its genomic DNA isolated and then quantified by UV absorbance on a Nanodrop 2000c. The germline V gene provides CDR1 SGHTA and CDR2 FQGNSA. Trimming takes 5 bases off V and 8 bases off J; junction bases not matched to a gene: 10. Reading from cysteine to phenylalanine, the CDR3 counts 15 amino acids. Kept here is only the CDR3 DNA, which spans 45 bases and is read in frame from base 1.

Comments on this clone: No cognate antigen has been identified for it. Base qualities are missing; no much larger clone stands one base away.

This receptor chain uses TRBV7-2 and TRBJ2-1; 9 central nucleotides agree with TRBD2. The TCR comes from a woman aged 25 to 39 in good health. The sequenced sample consisted of memory CD4+ T cells sorted from blood. Read against the paper, the sample's cell subset or site label means: CD45RA-negative fraction. The sequenced DNA: TGTGCCAGCAGCCCATTAGCGGGAGTGGTGGATGAGCAGTTCTTC. This encodes CASSPLAGVVDEQFF.